A selection of T cell receptor beta chains follows, all from one sample in a study of blood T cell repertoires in COVID-19. Profiled with immunoSEQ multiplex PCR; TCRdb holds only in-frame clones, not every one. The sample shows under 150,000 clones, roughly 76% of them seen only once. Sequencing used peripheral blood. The receptors shown here come from a woman aged 50 to 60 with active or convalescent COVID-19. CDR3s include the opening cysteine and the closing phenylalanine or tryptophan. Fields, in order: CDR3 protein, CDR3 DNA, clone size, J gene, D gene, V gene. A D gene is named only where the DNA matches it firmly. Clone size is stated in some rows and not others, as once, few, many or a class when expanded.

cdr3_aa: CASASTRSRINEKLFF
cdr3_nt: TGTGCCAGTGCCAGCACTCGGAGCCGGATTAATGAAAAACTGTTTTTT
clone_size: -
j_call: TRBJ1-4
d_call: -
v_call: TRBV19

cdr3_aa: CASSYDRVQAFF
cdr3_nt: TGTGCCAGCAGCTACGACAGGGTTCAAGCTTTCTTT
clone_size: -
j_call: TRBJ1-1
d_call: TRBD1
v_call: TRBV5-4

cdr3_aa: CASSFDSFTGELFF
cdr3_nt: TGCGCCAGCAGCTTCGACAGCTTCACCGGGGAGCTGTTTTTT
clone_size: -
j_call: TRBJ2-2
d_call: -
v_call: TRBV5-1

cdr3_aa: CASSLLGTGAEKLFF
cdr3_nt: TGTGCCAGCAGCTTGTTGGGGACAGGGGCCGAAAAACTGTTTTTT
clone_size: -
j_call: TRBJ1-4
d_call: TRBD1
v_call: TRBV5-6

cdr3_aa: CASMQTSTSGYYNEQFF
cdr3_nt: TGTGCCAGCATGCAAACGTCGACTAGCGGGTACTACAATGAGCAGTTCTTC
clone_size: -
j_call: TRBJ2-1
d_call: TRBD2
v_call: TRBV25-1

cdr3_aa: CASSSGTSGVSEQFF
cdr3_nt: TGCGCCAGCAGCTCCGGGACTAGCGGGGTTTCGGAGCAGTTCTTC
clone_size: -
j_call: TRBJ2-1
d_call: TRBD2
v_call: TRBV5-1

cdr3_aa: CSVDLTGGEAFF
cdr3_nt: TGCAGCGTTGACCTGACAGGGGGCGAAGCTTTCTTT
clone_size: -
j_call: TRBJ1-1
d_call: TRBD1
v_call: TRBV29-1

cdr3_aa: CAWSDVLRGGYTF
cdr3_nt: TGTGCCTGGAGTGATGTCCTAAGGGGTGGCTACACCTTC
clone_size: once
j_call: TRBJ1-2
d_call: -
v_call: TRBV30

cdr3_aa: CATSRASSSYNEQFF
cdr3_nt: TGTGCCACCAGCAGGGCTTCAAGCTCCTACAATGAGCAGTTCTTC
clone_size: once
j_call: TRBJ2-1
d_call: -
v_call: TRBV15

cdr3_aa: CSVVSTNEKLFF
cdr3_nt: TGCAGCGTTGTCTCTACTAATGAAAAACTGTTTTTT
clone_size: -
j_call: TRBJ1-4
d_call: -
v_call: TRBV29-1

cdr3_aa: CASSRTGRETQYF
cdr3_nt: TGTGCCAGCAGTCGGACAGGGAGAGAGACCCAGTACTTC
clone_size: -
j_call: TRBJ2-5
d_call: TRBD1
v_call: TRBV5-8

cdr3_aa: CASRTGTPTDTQYF
cdr3_nt: TGTGCCAGCAGAACGGGGACACCCACAGATACGCAGTATTTT
clone_size: -
j_call: TRBJ2-3
d_call: -
v_call: TRBV6-5

cdr3_aa: CASSLGGGNTEAFF
cdr3_nt: TGTGCCAGCAGCTTAGGCGGGGGGAACACTGAAGCTTTCTTT
clone_size: -
j_call: TRBJ1-1
d_call: -
v_call: TRBV7-2

cdr3_aa: CASSRDRGNSPLHF
cdr3_nt: TGTGCCAGCAGCCGGGACAGGGGAAATTCACCCCTCCACTTT
clone_size: -
j_call: TRBJ1-6
d_call: TRBD1
v_call: TRBV4-2

cdr3_aa: CASSLSGGSNTGELFF
cdr3_nt: TGCGCCAGCAGCTTGTCGGGGGGATCGAACACCGGGGAGCTGTTTTTT
clone_size: once
j_call: TRBJ2-2
d_call: TRBD2
v_call: TRBV5-1

cdr3_aa: CAANRGFNYGYTF
cdr3_nt: TGTGCCGCTAACAGGGGCTTCAACTATGGCTACACCTTC
clone_size: many
j_call: TRBJ1-2
d_call: TRBD1
v_call: TRBV30

cdr3_aa: CASSPLAGANREKLFF
cdr3_nt: TGTGCCAGCAGCCCGTTGGCGGGGGCGAATCGCGAAAAACTGTTTTTT
clone_size: -
j_call: TRBJ1-4
d_call: -
v_call: TRBV3-1/TRBV3-2

cdr3_aa: CASSEEGRGRTNTEAFF
cdr3_nt: TGTGCCAGCAGTGAAGAGGGCAGGGGGCGGACGAACACTGAAGCTTTCTTT
clone_size: -
j_call: TRBJ1-1
d_call: TRBD1
v_call: TRBV6-1

cdr3_aa: CATSRDWAGTGSGEQYF
cdr3_nt: TGTGCCACCAGCAGAGATTGGGCGGGGACAGGGTCGGGAGAGCAGTACTTC
clone_size: once
j_call: TRBJ2-7
d_call: TRBD1
v_call: TRBV15

cdr3_aa: CASSGGQRPGNTIYF
cdr3_nt: TGTGCCAGTAGTGGGGGACAGAGACCTGGAAACACCATATATTTT
clone_size: few
j_call: TRBJ1-3
d_call: TRBD1
v_call: TRBV19

cdr3_aa: CASSQTTGDYGYTF
cdr3_nt: TGTGCCAGCAGCCAAACGACGGGTGACTATGGCTACACCTTC
clone_size: -
j_call: TRBJ1-2
d_call: -
v_call: TRBV9

cdr3_aa: CASSRVGPTEAFF
cdr3_nt: TGCGCCAGCAGTCGGGTGGGGCCCACTGAAGCTTTCTTT
clone_size: -
j_call: TRBJ1-1
d_call: -
v_call: TRBV23-1

cdr3_aa: CASSGTGTYGYTF
cdr3_nt: TGTGCCAGTAGTGGGACAGGGACTTATGGCTACACCTTC
clone_size: -
j_call: TRBJ1-2
d_call: TRBD1
v_call: TRBV19

cdr3_aa: CASRADRGIDAEAFF
cdr3_nt: TGTGCCAGCAGGGCCGACAGGGGGATTGACGCTGAAGCTTTCTTT
clone_size: once
j_call: TRBJ1-1
d_call: TRBD1
v_call: TRBV2

cdr3_aa: CASSSTKTGELFF
cdr3_nt: TGTGCCAGCAGCTCTACCAAAACCGGGGAGCTGTTTTTT
clone_size: -
j_call: TRBJ2-2
d_call: -
v_call: TRBV7-7

cdr3_aa: CASSIGRGRSLHF
cdr3_nt: TGTGCCAGCAGCATTGGACGGGGTAGGTCCCTCCACTTT
clone_size: -
j_call: TRBJ1-6
d_call: -
v_call: TRBV5-6

cdr3_aa: CASNPQGNQPQHF
cdr3_nt: TGTGCCAGTAATCCACAGGGAAATCAGCCCCAGCATTTT
clone_size: -
j_call: TRBJ1-5
d_call: -
v_call: TRBV19